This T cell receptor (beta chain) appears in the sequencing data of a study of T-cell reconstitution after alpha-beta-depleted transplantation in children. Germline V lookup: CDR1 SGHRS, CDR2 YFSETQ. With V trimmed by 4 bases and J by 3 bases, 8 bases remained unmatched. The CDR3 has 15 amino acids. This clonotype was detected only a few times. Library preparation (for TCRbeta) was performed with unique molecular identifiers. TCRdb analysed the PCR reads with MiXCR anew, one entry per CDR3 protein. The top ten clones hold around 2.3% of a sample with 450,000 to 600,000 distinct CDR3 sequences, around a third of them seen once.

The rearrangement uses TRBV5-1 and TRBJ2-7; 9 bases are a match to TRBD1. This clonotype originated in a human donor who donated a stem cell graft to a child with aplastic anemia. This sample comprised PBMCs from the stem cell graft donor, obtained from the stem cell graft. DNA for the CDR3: TGCGCCAGCAGCCTATCCGGGACAGGGTACTACGAGCAGTACTTC. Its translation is CASSLSGTGYYEQYF.